The 27 T cell receptor beta chains listed next were all sequenced from one sample in a study of T cells in tuberculosis (dated by TCRdb to 2017 to 2018). The library was made by the immunoSEQ multiplex PCR assay. What TCRdb holds here is the immuneACCESS table cut down to in-frame rearrangements. Part of the clones is not present; checked against another copy, under half of the missing clones reflect an unresolved V gene, and the others are unexplained. This sample holds more than 40,000 clones; 94% were observed only once. About 2% of the sample is held by the ten biggest clonotypes. The source material was PBMCs. These receptors were obtained from a donor between 10 and 29 years old with latent tuberculosis or without tuberculosis infection. Some clones in this sample may be carry-over from other donors' samples.

This chain connects TRBV29-1 to TRBJ1-2, with a possible D match to TRBD1 (5 bases). Germline V gene lookup returns CDR1 SQVTM and CDR2 ANQGSEA. The CDR3 runs 10 residues. Deletions cut 5 bases from V and 6 bases from J, with 7 bases between. CDR3: CSVLGDGYTF. In DNA form, the CDR3 reads TGCAGCGTTTTAGGGGATGGCTACACCTTC.

V is TRBV7-2 and J is TRBJ1-2, with 9 positions matching TRBD1. Trimming took 5 bases from V and 7 from J; bases not matched to a gene: 8. The CDR3 spans 14 residues. Germline CDR1 reads SGHTA; CDR2 reads FQGNSA. CDR3 DNA: TGTGCCAGCAGCCCCCTGGACAGGGGAAGTGGCTACACCTTC. It yields the protein CASSPLDRGSGYTF.

The chain has TRBV7-9 and TRBJ2-6; 7 bases are shared with TRBD1. Trimming at V came to 5 bases and at J to 12 bases, leaving 7 bases not matched to a gene. Germline values: CDR1 SEHNR, CDR2 FQNEAQ (reference sequence). The CDR3 length is 13 residues. The CDR3 loop is CASSIDRAGVLTF. CDR3 sequence (DNA): TGTGCCAGCAGCATCGACAGGGCTGGCGTCCTGACTTTC.

The chain links TRBV6-5 to TRBJ1-1; tentatively, D is TRBD1 (5 bases). Looked up from germline, CDR1 is MNHEY and CDR2 is SVGAGI. V was cut by 6 bases and J by 3 bases, with 11 bases left in between. CDR3 size: 13 residues. In DNA, the CDR3 is TGTGCCAGCAGGCGGGGGATGGACACTGAAGCTTTCTTT. This sequence encodes CASRRGMDTEAFF.

This chain's CDR3 is CASSQVRGTGDTQYF. For the CDR3, the DNA is TGTGCCAGCAGCCAAGTGCGGGGGACAGGGGATACGCAGTATTTT. The chain is built from TRBV14 and TRBJ2-3; 9 bases are a match to TRBD1. Germline V lookup: CDR1 SGHDN, CDR2 FVKESK. The V and J ends lost 1 base and 6 bases, in that order; junction bases with no gene match: 5. The CDR3 runs to 15 residues.

The chain has TRBV2 and TRBJ1-1; no definite D call. CDR1 and CDR2 (germline): SNHLY, FYNNEI. This CDR3 contains 14 residues. The ends were cut back, 4 bases at V and 5 bases at J, with 14 bases in the middle. The CDR3 nucleotides are TGTGCCAGCAGTGTTCGAGGGTCTGGGACTGAAGCTTTCTTT. It specifies CASSVRGSGTEAFF.

The gene calls are TRBV30 and TRBJ2-1; weak D call: TRBD2 (6 bases). In germline, CDR1 is GTSNPN, CDR2 SVGIG (reference sequence). The V gene lost 3 bases and the J gene lost 4 bases, with 19 bases spanning the gap. The CDR3 covers 16 residues. The CDR3 is CAWRNGSGVAYNEQFF. The CDR3 coding sequence is TGTGCCTGGAGGAATGGGTCGGGAGTTGCTTACAATGAGCAGTTCTTC.

J is TRBJ1-4 and V is TRBV10-3; 8 bases match TRBD1. J lost 7 bases, V lost 2 bases, and 9 bases had no gene match. This CDR3 is 16 amino acids long. The germline V gene encodes CDR1 ENHRY and CDR2 SYGVKD. The CDR3 nucleotides read TGTGCCATCAGTGAGCCCGGACAGGGCGTAGGTGAAAAACTGTTTTTT. It codes for CAISEPGQGVGEKLFF.

V is TRBV2 and J is TRBJ1-5, with 10 bases lining up with TRBD1. This CDR3 spans 17 amino acids. V dropped 0 bases and J dropped 4; count of bases not matched to a gene: 6. CDR1 is SNHLY, CDR2 FYNNEI, per germline. CDR3 region: CASSEAVGQGFNQPQHF. In DNA form, the CDR3 reads TGTGCCAGCAGTGAAGCGGTGGGACAGGGGTTTAATCAGCCCCAGCATTTT.

The chain employs TRBV4-2 and TRBJ1-3; 7 bases are shared with TRBD1. This CDR3 spans 21 amino acids. Germline CDR1 reads LGHNA; CDR2 reads YNFKEQ. J gave up 1 base and V 0 bases, and 18 bases lay outside the gene matches. The CDR3 DNA reads TGTGCCAGCAGCCAAGAACGGGTTGTTCGAGGGGGCCTGTCGTCTGGAAACACCATATATTTT. Translating it yields CASSQERVVRGGLSSGNTIYF.

This chain connects TRBV5-4 to TRBJ1-1; D call uncertain. Germline assignment: CDR1 SGHNT and CDR2 YYREEE (reference sequence). Trimming shortened V by 4 bases and J by 3 bases, and 13 bases separated the two germline ends. This CDR3 spans 14 amino acids. Written as DNA, the CDR3 is TGTGCCAGCAGCCTAGGAGCTTGGGACACTGAAGCTTTCTTT. As protein: CASSLGAWDTEAFF.

The V gene is TRBV6-5, the J gene TRBJ2-3; 7 bases match TRBD2. In germline, CDR1 is MNHEY, CDR2 SVGAGI. V shed 6 bases and J 2 bases; nucleotides not matched to a gene: 5. This CDR3 is built from 14 residues. The DNA of the CDR3 is TGTGCCAGCAGCCTAGCGGTCCACACAGATACGCAGTATTTT. Translated, it gives CASSLAVHTDTQYF.

V and J are TRBV19 and TRBJ2-1, with 8 bases lining up with TRBD2. The germline CDR1 and CDR2 sequences are LNHDA and SQIVND (reference sequence). This CDR3 comprises 17 residues. The J segment lost 4 bases and the V segment lost 5 bases, leaving 13 bases of the junction unmatched. CDR3 in DNA: TGTGCCAGTAGTGGGGGGGGAGCGGGAGTGGCTTACAATGAGCAGTTCTTC. This encodes CASSGGGAGVAYNEQFF.

A remark on this clone: Other nucleotide sequences from this sample produce the same CDR3. The chain couples TRBV6-1 to TRBJ2-3; TRBD2 aligns across 11 bases. Unmatched junction bases numbered 2, after V lost 2 bases and J lost 4 bases. The germline gives CDR1 MNHNS, CDR2 SASEGT. This CDR3 is built from 15 residues. CDR3 protein: CASSELAGGPDTQYF. The CDR3 DNA reads as TGTGCCAGCAGTGAATTAGCGGGAGGGCCAGATACGCAGTATTTT.

This chain joins TRBV4-3 and TRBJ1-5; 8 bases line up with TRBD1. Germline V gene lookup returns CDR1 LGHNA and CDR2 YSLEER. After removal of 2 bases from V and 3 bases from J, the junction contained 12 bases not matched to a gene. This CDR3 spans 18 amino acids. CDR3 nucleotide sequence: TGCGCCAGCAGCCAAAAGCTTTGTTCACAGGGGGACAATCAGCCCCAGCATTTT. Translated: CASSQKLCSQGDNQPQHF.

The chain employs TRBV7-6 and TRBJ2-1; 11 bases align to TRBD2. V was pared by 2 bases and J by 7 bases, with 7 bases of the junction left unmatched. CDR3 length equals 16 residues. Germline V gene data show CDR1 as SGHVS and CDR2 as FNYEAQ. For the CDR3, the DNA is TGTGCCAGCAGCTTACGTAAAACTAGCGGGAGTAATGAGCAGTTCTTC. Encoded protein: CASSLRKTSGSNEQFF.

The chain combines TRBV7-9 with TRBJ1-1, with a weak D call TRBD1 (6 bases). Trimming left V 1 base short and J 4 bases short, with 7 bases between. The length of the CDR3 is 13 residues. Per the germline V gene, CDR1 is SEHNR and CDR2 is FQNEAQ (reference sequence). Here the CDR3 reads CASSLGTATEAFF. CDR3 in DNA: TGTGCCAGCAGCTTAGGGACAGCCACTGAAGCTTTCTTT.

The rearrangement links TRBV21-1 to TRBJ2-7; the table's TRBD2 call for D was not verified on the DNA. TRBV21-1 is classified as a pseudogene. The CDR3 extends over 14 amino acids. The CDR3 loop reads CASSSAAAPYEQYF. Written as DNA, the CDR3 is TGTGCCAGCAGCAGTGCGGCAGCGCCATACGAGCAGTACTTC.

This rearrangement joins TRBV5-6 to TRBJ2-1; 12 nucleotides agree with TRBD2. Germline values: CDR1 SGHDT, CDR2 YYEEEE. V was clipped by 4 bases and J by 9 bases; unmatched bases: 14. This CDR3 has 17 amino acids. The CDR3 sequence: CASSPIRLAGGLGEQFF. Written as DNA, the CDR3 is TGTGCCAGCAGCCCTATTAGGCTAGCGGGAGGGTTGGGTGAGCAGTTCTTC.

The V and J genes are TRBV25-1 and TRBJ2-5; 11 bases are a match to TRBD1. CDR3 length: 16 residues. The V and J ends lost 1 base and 4 bases, in that order; junction bases with no gene match: 5. Germline values: CDR1 MGHDK, CDR2 SYGVNS. CDR3 loop: CASSESQGTGGETQYF. In nucleotides, the CDR3 is TGTGCCAGCAGTGAATCCCAAGGGACAGGGGGAGAGACCCAGTACTTC.

Only one count was recorded for this clone. V gene TRBV18 combines with J gene TRBJ2-1; 7 positions match TRBD2. Looked up from germline, CDR1 is KGHSH and CDR2 is LQKENI. The CDR3 runs 15 residues. Losses at the gene ends were 0 bases for V and 8 bases for J; bases not matched to a gene: 7. The CDR3 region is CASSPPAGVGYEQFF. The DNA for the CDR3 is TGTGCCAGCTCACCACCGGCGGGAGTGGGGTATGAGCAGTTCTTC.

The chain carries TRBV27 and TRBJ1-5; 9 bases line up with TRBD1. The CDR3 contains 16 residues. V lost 6 bases and J lost 4; bases outside the gene matches: 10. Germline CDR1 is MNHEY and CDR2 is SMNVEV (reference sequence). The CDR3 DNA reads TGTGCCAGCAGCAGAACCTTAGGGACAGGGAATCAGCCCCAGCATTTT. Translating it yields CASSRTLGTGNQPQHF.

The chain links TRBV7-9 to TRBJ1-1; 9 bases match TRBD1. Losses at the gene ends were 5 bases for V and 7 bases for J; bases not matched to a gene: 5. The CDR3 is made up of 13 amino acids. Germline CDR1 reads SEHNR; CDR2 reads FQNEAQ (reference sequence). The CDR3: CASSLRDRVEAFF. The CDR3 nucleotides read TGTGCCAGCAGCCTTCGGGACAGGGTTGAAGCTTTCTTT.

The rearrangement uses TRBV4-3 and TRBJ2-1, with 7 nucleotides matching TRBD2. The CDR3 is made up of 14 amino acids. V lost 1 base and J lost 6; bases outside the gene matches: 3. CDR1 LGHNA and CDR2 YSLEER come from the germline V gene. CDR3 in amino acids: CASSQGGRANEQFF. The DNA for the CDR3 is TGCGCCAGCAGCCAAGGAGGGAGGGCCAATGAGCAGTTCTTC.

The chain is built from TRBV9 and TRBJ2-7, with D perhaps TRBD1 (5 bases). This CDR3 spans 15 amino acids. V lost 3 bases and J 2 bases, leaving 15 bases between the germline ends. Germline V gene sequence: CDR1 SGDLS, CDR2 YYNGEE. The CDR3 reads CASSETPGRAYEQYF. CDR3 DNA sequence: TGTGCCAGCAGCGAGACCCCCGGCAGGGCCTACGAGCAGTACTTC. The complete variable domain, with remaining parts taken from reference TRBV9 and TRBJ2-7, reads DSGVTQTPKHLITATGQRVTLRCSPRSGDLSVYWYQQSLDQGLQFLIQYYNGEERAKGNILERFSAQQFPDLHSELNLSSLELGDSALYFCASSETPGRAYEQYFGPGTRLTVT.

V and J are TRBV30 and TRBJ2-2; 15 nucleotides match TRBD2. The CDR3 loop spans 19 amino acids. J lost 0 bases, V lost 0 bases, and 5 bases had no gene match. Germline CDR1 reads GTSNPN; CDR2 reads SVGIG (reference sequence). The CDR3 protein is CAWSVLRTSGRANTGELFF. The CDR3 DNA reads TGTGCCTGGAGTGTGCTAAGGACTAGCGGGAGGGCGAACACCGGGGAGCTGTTTTTT.

This chain joins TRBV28 and TRBJ2-3; perhaps TRBD1 as D (6 bases). V was cut by 2 bases and J by 4 bases, with 13 bases left in between. From germline, CDR1 is MDHEN and CDR2 SYDVKM. The CDR3 extends over 15 amino acids. The chain's CDR3 is CASSLGAGAADTQYF. The CDR3 region has the DNA TGTGCCAGCAGTTTAGGGGCAGGGGCAGCAGATACGCAGTATTTT. Full variable domain (remainder filled in from reference TRBV28 and TRBJ2-3): DVKVTQSSRYLVKRTGEKVFLECVQDMDHENMFWYRQDPGLGLRLIYFSYDVKMKEKGDIPEGYSVSREKKERFSLILESASTNQTSMYLCASSLGAGAADTQYFGPGTRLTVL.